Described below is a single TCR beta chain sequence and its context. This clonotype occurred many times. The antigen it recognizes is unknown. Within one base of it there is no much larger clone, and no base qualities were kept. This specimen comes from a study of T cells in Graves' hyperthyroidism and ophthalmopathy (dated by TCRdb to about 2019). Looking at the study overall: Peripheral blood samples were taken at initial diagnosis, before any treatment was given. The study also compared thyroid tissue and blood T-cell repertoires from over 5 Graves' hyperthyroidism patients. For training and testing, the 80 to 100 patients in the discovery cohort were randomly divided in a 7:3 ratio. To identify distinguishing TCR V-J signatures, a discovery cohort of some 100 patients was used, comprising 40 to 45 with Graves' ophthalmopathy and roughly 60 with stable Graves' hyperthyroidism. The paper describes TCR Vbeta CDR3 sequencing of 135 peripheral blood samples, made up of 43 ophthalmopathy patients, around 78 hyperthyroidism patients and some 17 progressor patients. Once sampling was done, hyperthyroidism patients were given methimazole at a starting dose of 30 mg daily, whereas ophthalmopathy patients were given high-dose intravenous methylprednisolone. An independent validation cohort of under 20 hyperthyroidism patients and some 15 patients who later progressed to ophthalmopathy tested prospective prediction of ophthalmopathy.

General study outcomes and caveats: Blood samples also contained most of the expanded thyroid clonotypes (frequency above 0.001), which suggests that blood repertoires may reflect thyroid immune responses. No statistical method was used to set the sample size in advance, and investigators knew the group allocation. During validation, the model predicted progression to ophthalmopathy a median of approximately six months ahead of onset, with around 70% sensitivity and 72% to 85% specificity. Ophthalmopathy was separated from stable hyperthyroidism by a 13 V-J signature model, with roughly 88% sensitivity and around 81% specificity obtained in cross-validation and 80%/75% obtained in testing.

Its CDR3 holds 12 amino acids, cysteine through phenylalanine. Only the CDR3 DNA is retained, 36 bases long and in frame from the first base. Unmatched junction bases come to 7, with V trimmed by 7 bases and J by 7 bases. Based on the germline V gene, the CDR1 and CDR2 sequences are SQVTM and ANQGSEA. In the ophthalmopathy patients, disease was moderately to severely active, with a Clinical Activity Score of 3 or more, a NOSPECS grade of 4 or more, and a duration of less than 3 months. Any patient with an uncontrolled infection, another autoimmune disease, pregnancy or lactation was excluded. Diagnoses were established on the basis of clinical symptoms, serum thyroxine and TRAb, thyroid ultrasound, and orbital computed tomography. PBMCs were isolated from 7.5 to 10 ml of fresh peripheral blood by Ficoll-Paque density gradient centrifugation. Trizol reagent was used to extract total RNA, and RNA quality was then checked on an Agilent 2100 Bioanalyzer.

Amplification of TCR beta CDR3 regions was carried out from RNA transcripts. The first round of RT-PCR for the TCR CDR3 was performed with the HTBI primer set and the Qiagen OneStep RT-PCR kit. The libraries were constructed in a second round of multiplex PCR and then size-selected and purified. Paired-end sequencing of the libraries was performed with 100 bp reads on an Illumina HiSeq2000. On the study's bioinformatics: Raw data were processed with SOAPnuke, discarding reads with adapters, uncalled bases, mean Phred below 15, or no exact constant-primer or identifier match. COPE v1.2.5 was used to merge high-quality paired reads, and clonotypes were defined as unique nucleotide sequences. MiTCR v1.1 was used to align clonotypes to the IMGT TRBV, TRBD and TRBJ reference segments. The analysis was restricted to V-J combinations with a frequency above 0.0001, which together covered around 99% of the repertoires. The TCS score was defined as the ratio of F50 (clonal expansion) to E x V (chaos), calculated using BLOSUM62-based TCRdist between CDR3 peptides within each V-J. Welch's t-statistics and random forest reduced fewer than 600 V-J features to 13, which were used in a naive Bayes classifier (R e1071). TCRdb trimmed public reads at Q25 via fastp, called clones via MiXCR and kept in-frame beta chains. Merged by CDR3 protein, the rows form single entries marked with the most common genes and DNA. The V and J calls come from TCRdb's annotation, not from the publication. This sample lists some 350,000 distinct CDR3 sequences; roughly an eighth were detected once. Jointly, the top ten make up 30% to 40% of the sample.

Sequencing was done on a sample of blood. Recombination linked TRBV29-1 to TRBJ1-5, and TRBD1 aligns with 7 junction nucleotides. This TCR was recovered from a woman aged 40 to 50 with Graves' ophthalmopathy. The CDR3 corresponds to CSAQGVGQPQHF. The nucleotide sequence reads TGCAGCGCCCAGGGGGTTGGGCAGCCCCAGCATTTT. With the portions outside the CDR3 filled from the reference TRBV29-1 and TRBJ1-5 genes, the complete variable region becomes SAVISQKPSRDICQRGTSLTIQCQVDSQVTMMFWYRQQPGQSLTLIATANQGSEATYESGFVIDKFPISRPNLTFSTLTVSNMSPEDSSIYLCSAQGVGQPQHFGDGTRLSIL.